This TCR beta chain is from a study of shared clonotypes between healthy human individuals. Study conclusions and caveats: On the whole, naive subsets had larger estimated richness than memory subsets had. Donor scarcity curtailed the genetic and exposure-history diversity represented herein.

Division of CD4+ cells produced a CD45RA+ naive subset and a CD45RA-negative memory subset. In regard to this clone: Its antigen is not known.

The CDR3 has 17 residues. V shed 3 bases, J shed 3 bases, and the junction held 8 bases outside the gene matches. Germline V CDR1 and CDR2: SGHDN, FVKESK. Sequenced by immunoSEQ multiplex PCR; TCRdb stores in-frame clones only, minus some. The profile shows 2 million to 2.5 million clones, approximately 96% of them singletons. The sample was naive CD4+ T cells sorted from blood. Noted subset: CD45RA+ positively selected. V and J are TRBV14 and TRBJ2-7, with 13 bases lining up with TRBD2. This clonotype was sampled from a man aged 18 to 29 in good health. The CDR3 here is CASSHPGTSGVLYEQYF. As DNA, the CDR3 is TGTGCCAGCAGCCACCCCGGGACTAGCGGGGTACTCTACGAGCAGTACTTC.